This entry lists 20 T cell receptor beta chains sequenced from one sample in a study of neurological immune-mediated disorders. TCRdb re-called the 5' RACE reads with MiXCR, one entry per CDR3 protein. The repertoire holds some 30,000 distinct CDR3 sequences, with 4.6% as singletons. The material sequenced was PBMCs. The receptor source for this set is a man younger than 30 in good health.

At least ten counts were recorded for this clonotype. The J gene is TRBJ2-5, the V gene TRBV6-2 or TRBV6-3; D is possibly TRBD1 (6 bases). Looked up from germline, CDR1 is MNHEY and CDR2 is SVGEGT. The CDR3 covers 14 residues. Trimming took 8 bases from V and 3 from J, leaving 16 bases between them. The CDR3 spells CASVKTGFEETQYF. The CDR3 nucleotides read TGTGCCAGCGTCAAAACAGGGTTCGAAGAGACCCAGTACTTC.

This clonotype was counted ten times or more. The chain is built from TRBV20-1 and TRBJ2-1; D call uncertain. Germline V gene lookup returns CDR1 DFQATT and CDR2 SNEGSKA (reference sequence). This CDR3 comprises 17 residues. The V end was cut by 0 bases, the J end by 4 bases, with 19 bases between. CDR3 DNA: TGCAGTGCTAGAGATCTACTTCGTGGTCGTGATTACAATGAGCAGTTCTTC. Translated, it gives CSARDLLRGRDYNEQFF.

This clonotype was seen at least ten times. This chain links TRBV3-1 with TRBJ1-2, with D uncertain. CDR3 length equals 14 residues. The germline CDR1 and CDR2 sequences are LGHDT and YNNKEL (reference sequence). V was clipped by 0 bases and J by 8 bases, with 13 bases between them. The DNA for the CDR3 is TGTGCCAGCAGCCAAGAAGGACTTACCTTGGGCTACACCTTC. Protein sequence: CASSQEGLTLGYTF.

This clonotype was counted ten times or more. This sequence joins TRBV20-1 and TRBJ2-2; D unclear. The CDR3 loop spans 12 amino acids. V lost 7 bases to trimming and J lost 5 bases, with 11 bases between them. The germline V gene has CDR1 DFQATT and CDR2 SNEGSKA (reference sequence). The chain's CDR3 is CSVPGGTGELFF. DNA of the CDR3: TGCAGTGTACCAGGTGGTACCGGGGAGCTGTTTTTT.

This clonotype was counted ten times or more. J is TRBJ2-1 and V is TRBV7-2; the D is unclear. This CDR3 has 15 residues. Germline CDR1 and CDR2: SGHTA and FQGNSA. V lost 2 bases, J lost 0 bases, and 8 bases lay in between. CDR3 bases: TGTGCCAGCAGCTTATATTCGAGCTCCTACAATGAGCAGTTCTTC. Translating it yields CASSLYSSSYNEQFF. The variable domain in full, with the rest retrieved from reference TRBV7-2 and TRBJ2-1, is GAGVSQSPSNKVTEKGKDVELRCDPISGHTALYWYRQSLGQGLEFLIYFQGNSAPDKSGLPSDRFSAERTGGSVSTLTIQRTQQEDSAVYLCASSLYSSSYNEQFFGPGTRLTVL.

In its sample, this clonotype was seen many times. The V and J genes are TRBV6-5 and TRBJ1-1; 7 positions match TRBD1. Germline lookup yields CDR1 MNHEY and CDR2 SVGAGI. Trimming took 0 bases from V and 5 from J; bases not matched to a gene: 9. The CDR3 has 16 amino acids. The CDR3 here is CASSYSRGRGGTEAFF. CDR3 in DNA: TGTGCCAGCAGTTACTCTCGGGGCAGGGGGGGGACTGAAGCTTTCTTT.

This clonotype was seen many times. The V gene is TRBV12-3 or TRBV12-4, the J gene TRBJ1-2; 7 bases align to TRBD1. V was pared by 6 bases and J by 1 base, with 5 bases of the junction left unmatched. The CDR3 runs to 14 residues. The CDR3 nucleotides are TGTGCCAGCAGCCGACAGGGCGATAACTATGGCTACACCTTC. Translation: CASSRQGDNYGYTF.

This clonotype was found many times. J is TRBJ2-3 and V is TRBV19; D is perhaps TRBD2 (5 bases). Between the trimmed V and J ends, which lost 11 bases and 2 bases, there was a span of 14 bases. Germline V lookup: CDR1 LNHDA, CDR2 SQIVND (reference sequence). This CDR3 has 13 residues. The CDR3 protein is CAPLRLLTDTQYF. In DNA, the CDR3 is TGTGCCCCGTTGAGACTACTCACAGATACGCAGTATTTT.

This clonotype was seen ten or more times. This sequence joins TRBV6-6 and TRBJ2-3; D is unclear. Trimming took 5 bases from V and 1 from J, leaving 25 bases between them. In germline, CDR1 is MNHNY, CDR2 SVGAGI (reference sequence). The CDR3 has 19 amino acids. CDR3 loop: CASSPPPGQPGPGTDTQYF. For the CDR3, the DNA is TGTGCCAGCAGTCCCCCCCCCGGTCAACCGGGCCCGGGCACAGATACGCAGTATTTT.

This clonotype was counted ten times or more. V is TRBV27 and J is TRBJ1-1; a possible D gene is TRBD1 (5 bases). Germline V CDR1 and CDR2: MNHEY, SMNVEV (reference sequence). Trimming removed 8 bases from V and 9 bases from J, with 13 bases in between. CDR3 size: 11 residues. The CDR3 region has the DNA TGTGCCAGCCGGGAGGGGACCAAAGCTTTCTTT. Translating gives CASREGTKAFF.

This rearrangement joins TRBV7-2 to TRBJ2-3; 8 bases match TRBD2. Germline V gene lookup returns CDR1 SGHTA and CDR2 FQGNSA. V lost 6 bases, J lost 4 bases, and 9 bases stayed unmatched. The CDR3 consists of 15 residues. CDR3 coding DNA: TGTGCCAGCAGACCCCCCGGGGGGGCTGCAGATACGCAGTATTTT. Encoded protein: CASRPPGGAADTQYF.

This clonotype was seen at least ten times. The chain has TRBV20-1 and TRBJ2-1; 8 nucleotides line up with TRBD2. CDR1 is DFQATT, CDR2 SNEGSKA, per germline (reference sequence). Trimming at V came to 5 bases and at J to 7 bases, leaving 13 bases not matched to a gene. There are 15 residues in the CDR3. The CDR3 loop reads CSALLGTRGANEQFF. In DNA, the CDR3 is TGCAGTGCTTTGCTTGGGACTAGGGGGGCTAATGAGCAGTTCTTC.

This clonotype occurred many times. The CDR3 DNA reads TGTGCCAGCAGCTTTGGACACTTTTCTAATTCACCCCTCCACTTT. The encoded protein is CASSFGHFSNSPLHF. V usage is TRBV7-2 and J usage is TRBJ1-6; a weak D match, TRBD1 (5 bases). Trimming shortened V by 3 bases and J by 6 bases, and 12 bases separated the two germline ends. This CDR3 is built from 15 residues. CDR1 and CDR2 from the germline V gene are SGHTA and FQGNSA.

This clonotype occurred many times. J is TRBJ2-2 and V is TRBV12-3 or TRBV12-4; 9 nucleotides match TRBD2. The CDR3 sequence is 18 residues long. J gave up 1 base and V 3 bases, and 9 bases lay outside the gene matches. The CDR3 DNA is TGTGCCAGCAGTTTCGGTGTTAGCGGGGGCCTGAACACCGGGGAGCTGTTTTTT. This gives the protein CASSFGVSGGLNTGELFF.

This clonotype was detected many times. This rearrangement joins TRBV7-9 to TRBJ1-1; weak D call: TRBD1 (6 bases). V was clipped by 1 base and J by 3 bases, with 12 bases between them. The CDR3 consists of 15 residues. The germline CDR1 and CDR2 sequences are SEHNR and FQNEAQ (reference sequence). The CDR3 sequence is CASSLVGASHTEAFF. CDR3 nucleotides: TGTGCCAGCAGCTTAGTGGGGGCGTCCCACACTGAAGCTTTCTTT.

This clonotype was seen ten or more times. The V call is TRBV5-1, the J call TRBJ2-1; no firm D call. Germline V gene sequence: CDR1 SGHRS, CDR2 YFSETQ. CDR3 length equals 14 residues. Trimming stripped 4 bases from V and 8 bases from J, with 16 bases between. CDR3 in amino acids: CASSKNGVRHEQFF. In DNA, the CDR3 is TGCGCCAGCAGCAAAAATGGAGTCCGCCATGAGCAGTTCTTC.

In its sample, this clonotype was seen many times. The chain recombines TRBV7-2 with TRBJ2-5; the D gene is possibly TRBD1 (6 bases). The length of the CDR3 is 13 residues. Germline V lookup: CDR1 SGHTA, CDR2 FQGNSA. With 2 bases removed from V and 4 bases from J, the gap between germline ends came to 8 bases. The CDR3: CASSLQDRETQYF. Written as DNA, the CDR3 is TGTGCCAGCAGCTTACAGGACAGAGAGACCCAGTACTTC.

There are many counts of this clonotype. The chain has TRBV20-1 and TRBJ2-3; weak D call: TRBD2 (5 bases). From germline, CDR1 is DFQATT and CDR2 SNEGSKA (reference sequence). V shed 6 bases and J shed 6 bases, with 16 bases lying between them. This CDR3 region has 13 residues. The CDR3 reads CSALDLGSDTQYF. The DNA of the CDR3 is TGCAGTGCCCTGGACTTGGGATCGGATACGCAGTATTTT.

This clonotype was seen many times. The genes are TRBV6-5 and TRBJ1-6; 8 bases are shared with TRBD1. V shed 7 bases and J 5 bases; nucleotides not matched to a gene: 7. Germline V gene lookup returns CDR1 MNHEY and CDR2 SVGAGI. This CDR3 is built from 15 residues. The CDR3, as DNA: TGTGCCAGCACCCTACAGGGGGGTAATAATTCACCCCTCCACTTT. Amino acid sequence: CASTLQGGNNSPLHF.

This clonotype has at least ten counts. The chain has TRBV27 and TRBJ2-7; TRBD1 aligns across 7 bases. CDR3 length: 13 amino acids. Germline V lookup: CDR1 MNHEY, CDR2 SMNVEV (reference sequence). V was clipped by 5 bases and J by 3 bases; unmatched bases: 4. CDR3 region: CASSHGTDYEQYF. The CDR3 DNA is TGTGCCAGCAGTCACGGGACAGACTACGAGCAGTACTTC.